This is a list of T cell receptor beta chains from one sample in a study of T-cell reconstitution after alpha-beta-depleted transplantation in children. TCRdb independently ran MiXCR on the PCR reads; one entry per CDR3 protein. This table has about 600,000 distinct CDR3 sequences, over 10% appearing once. The sample in question was PBMCs, mostly from graft donor cells, obtained 360 days after TCRalphabeta/CD19-depleted stem cell transplant. The receptors shown here come from a male patient under 18 who had a stem cell transplant for acute myeloid leukemia, so the T cells may come from the graft donor. CDR3s include the opening cysteine and the closing phenylalanine or tryptophan. The D gene is left open where the match is weak. Clone size is shown for a subset of rows, as once, few, many or a class of expanded clone.

CDR3 DNA: TGTGCCTCGACCTCCCGGGTCTCGCCCTACGAGCAGTACTTC
CDR3 protein: CASTSRVSPYEQYF
J gene: TRBJ2-7
clone size: NA
V gene: TRBV30
D gene: NA

CDR3 DNA: TGTGCCAGCAGCTATTGGGTCGCCAAGCTAGCGCTCAAAGGGGGGGAGACCCAGTACTTC
CDR3 protein: CASSYWVAKLALKGGETQYF
J gene: TRBJ2-5
clone size: few
V gene: TRBV5-4
D gene: NA

CDR3 DNA: TGCAGTGCTGACCTGCCCCGCGGGACTATACAAGAGACCCAGTACTTC
CDR3 protein: CSADLPRGTIQETQYF
J gene: TRBJ2-5
clone size: NA
V gene: TRBV20-1
D gene: TRBD2

CDR3 DNA: TGTGCCAGCAGTTTACGGACAGGGGTCTCCTACGAGCAGTACTTC
CDR3 protein: CASSLRTGVSYEQYF
J gene: TRBJ2-7
clone size: NA
V gene: TRBV12-3/TRBV12-4
D gene: TRBD1

CDR3 DNA: TGCGCCAGCAGCCTTGACAGGGGGCGCCGGAAAAACACTGAAGCTTTCTTT
CDR3 protein: CASSLDRGRRKNTEAFF
J gene: TRBJ1-1
clone size: NA
V gene: TRBV5-1
D gene: TRBD1

CDR3 DNA: TGCGCCAGCAGCGAGACTAGCGGGTCCAACGAAGGGTTCGGTGAGCAGTTCTTC
CDR3 protein: CASSETSGSNEGFGEQFF
J gene: TRBJ2-1
clone size: many
V gene: TRBV5-1
D gene: TRBD2

CDR3 DNA: TGCAGCATCCTCCGAAGTGGGGACGAGCAGTACTTC
CDR3 protein: CSILRSGDEQYF
J gene: TRBJ2-7
clone size: NA
V gene: TRBV20-1
D gene: NA

CDR3 DNA: TGCAGTGCTAGAGATCAGGCGGGAGGGCCAAATGAGCAGTTCTTC
CDR3 protein: CSARDQAGGPNEQFF
J gene: TRBJ2-1
clone size: few
V gene: TRBV20-1
D gene: TRBD2

CDR3 DNA: TGCGCCAGCAGCTTAGCCGGGACGAACACCGGGGAGCTGTTTTTT
CDR3 protein: CASSLAGTNTGELFF
J gene: TRBJ2-2
clone size: many
V gene: TRBV5-1
D gene: NA

CDR3 DNA: TGTGCCAGCAGCGTTGCCCGGGAAGGCGAGCAGTACTTC
CDR3 protein: CASSVAREGEQYF
J gene: TRBJ2-7
clone size: few
V gene: TRBV9
D gene: NA

CDR3 DNA: TGTGCCAGCAGCCCACAGACAGGGTGGACAGATACGCAGTATTTT
CDR3 protein: CASSPQTGWTDTQYF
J gene: TRBJ2-3
clone size: many
V gene: TRBV7-3
D gene: TRBD1

CDR3 DNA: TGTGCCAGCAGCCCTGACAAGCCCTACGAGCAGTACTTC
CDR3 protein: CASSPDKPYEQYF
J gene: TRBJ2-7
clone size: many
V gene: TRBV7-9
D gene: NA

CDR3 DNA: TGCAGCGTTCCGCCGGGACTAGCGGGATTAGTCAATGAGCAGTTCTTC
CDR3 protein: CSVPPGLAGLVNEQFF
J gene: TRBJ2-1
clone size: many
V gene: TRBV29-1
D gene: TRBD2

CDR3 DNA: TGTGCCAGCGCTGTCGTTAGCACCGGGGAGCTGTTTTTT
CDR3 protein: CASAVVSTGELFF
J gene: TRBJ2-2
clone size: NA
V gene: TRBV28
D gene: NA

CDR3 DNA: TGTGCCAGCAGCTTTTCAGGGGGTGAAGGCTACACCTTC
CDR3 protein: CASSFSGGEGYTF
J gene: TRBJ1-2
clone size: NA
V gene: TRBV5-4
D gene: TRBD1

CDR3 DNA: TGCAGTGCTAGAGACAGGGACGCTAAAAACATTCAGTACTTC
CDR3 protein: CSARDRDAKNIQYF
J gene: TRBJ2-4
clone size: NA
V gene: TRBV20-1
D gene: NA

CDR3 DNA: TGTGCCATCAGTTACGCTAGCGGGGCGAGGACCGGGGAGCTGTTTTTT
CDR3 protein: CAISYASGARTGELFF
J gene: TRBJ2-2
clone size: many
V gene: TRBV10-3
D gene: TRBD2

CDR3 DNA: TGTGCCAGCAGGGAAACAGGGAGAGTGGATGGCTACACCTTC
CDR3 protein: CASRETGRVDGYTF
J gene: TRBJ1-2
clone size: NA
V gene: TRBV28
D gene: NA

CDR3 DNA: TGTGCCAGCACCTTACAAGGGACAGGGCCTTCCGAGCAGTACTTC
CDR3 protein: CASTLQGTGPSEQYF
J gene: TRBJ2-7
clone size: NA
V gene: TRBV6-1
D gene: TRBD1

CDR3 DNA: TGCGCCAGCAGCTTGGGGTGGACTAGCGGAGGCCCAACCCGTACGCAGTATTTT
CDR3 protein: CASSLGWTSGGPTRTQYF
J gene: TRBJ2-3
clone size: NA
V gene: TRBV5-1
D gene: TRBD2

CDR3 DNA: TGCAGCGTGGCCGGACTAGCGGACCAAGAGACCCAGTACTTC
CDR3 protein: CSVAGLADQETQYF
J gene: TRBJ2-5
clone size: NA
V gene: TRBV29-1
D gene: TRBD2

CDR3 DNA: TGTGCCAGCAGCCGTACTATAGCGGGAATTCTTTCTAGCACAGATACGCAGTATTTT
CDR3 protein: CASSRTIAGILSSTDTQYF
J gene: TRBJ2-3
clone size: few
V gene: TRBV11-2
D gene: TRBD2